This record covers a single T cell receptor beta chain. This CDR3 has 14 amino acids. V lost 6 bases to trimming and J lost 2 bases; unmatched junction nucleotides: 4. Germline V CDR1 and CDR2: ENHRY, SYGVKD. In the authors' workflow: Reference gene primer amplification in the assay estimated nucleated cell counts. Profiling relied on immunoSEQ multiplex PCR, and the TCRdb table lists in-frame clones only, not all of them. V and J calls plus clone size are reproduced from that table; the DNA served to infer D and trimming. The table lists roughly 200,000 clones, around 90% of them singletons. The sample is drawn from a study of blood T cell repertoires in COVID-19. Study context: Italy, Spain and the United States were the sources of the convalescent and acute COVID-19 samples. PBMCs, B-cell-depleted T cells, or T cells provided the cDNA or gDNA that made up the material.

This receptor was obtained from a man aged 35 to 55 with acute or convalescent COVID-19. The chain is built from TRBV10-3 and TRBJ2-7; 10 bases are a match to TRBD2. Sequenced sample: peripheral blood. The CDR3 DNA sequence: TGTGCCATCAGCCCCGGGACTAGCGCCTACGAGCAGTACTTC. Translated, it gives CAISPGTSAYEQYF.